This T cell receptor (beta chain) derives from a study of blood T cell repertoires in COVID-19 (dated by TCRdb to 2018 to 2021). Looking at the study overall: Collaborator samples came from the United States, Italy and Spain and covered acute and convalescent phases of COVID-19. The repertoires were released in a freely available public database intended as a resource for research on the immune response to SARS-CoV-2. Samples came from the ongoing ImmuneRACE study (first 160 participants) plus 1,254 subjects from 6 global collaborators. Where HLA class I and class II types were available, the types were taken from metadata supplied by the sample provider, not from assay-based typing. The dataset comprised deeply sampled blood TCRbeta repertoires from subjects exposed to, actively infected with, or recovered from COVID-19. The material from the prospective study consisted of cDNA or gDNA derived from T cells, B-cell-depleted T cells, or PBMCs. The sample metadata nearly always contained a de-identified subject ID, COVID-19 status, age in years and sex. General conclusions and limits of the study: The quantity of clinical and demographic metadata differed by source and by participant and was supplied without curation.

TCRbeta CDR3 regions were amplified from genomic DNA using the immunoSEQ Assay, a bias-controlled multiplex PCR. The authors' pipeline ran thus. The number of nucleated cells in each sample was estimated by amplification of reference gene primers within the assay. Sequence reads were collapsed and filtered to measure the absolute abundance of every unique TCRbeta CDR3 rearrangement. Productive Simpson clonality was computed per sample as the square root of Simpson's diversity index over productive rearrangements. TCRdb obtained this table from immuneACCESS and retained in-frame rearrangements with V and J assigned. These tables miss some clones; where compared with another copy, unresolved V genes account for less than half of the shortfall, and the remainder is unexplained. For V, J and clone size, that table is used; D and trimming come from the DNA. This sample holds fewer than 250,000 clones; over 70% were observed only once. Together, the top ten hold about 8.9% of the sample.

Collaborating institutions collected whole blood in K2EDTA tubes following their own protocols. For TCRbeta analysis, collaborator samples were shipped as frozen whole blood, as isolated PBMCs, or as DNA extracted from either sample type. Trimmed from V: 1 base; trimmed from J: 3 bases; junction bases lacking a gene match: 5. The CDR3 spans 15 residues, from the cysteine through the phenylalanine. The DNA shown is the 45-base CDR3, in frame from base 1. From the germline V gene, CDR1 is MGHDK and CDR2 is SYGVNS. This clone was seen just once. Its recognized antigen is unknown. No base-level quality is on record; no much larger clone is a single base apart.

This TCR came from a woman between 45 and 60 years old with acute or convalescent COVID-19. In this chain, TRBV25-1 is recombined with TRBJ2-7; 8 bases in between match TRBD2. The sequencing input was peripheral blood. CDR3 loop: CASSESSGSYYEQYF. The nucleotides read TGTGCCAGCAGTGAATCAAGCGGGAGTTACTACGAGCAGTACTTC.